Below are 15 T cell receptor beta chains sequenced from a single sample in a study of blood T cells in healthy people across ages (dated by TCRdb to between 2015 and 2016). The library was generated by 5' RACE. The data were produced on an Illumina HiSeq 2500. A second about 7 to 11 cycle PCR used a sample-barcoded 5' primer and a J-beta primer mix. TCRdb reprocessed the public reads (quality trimming at Q25 with fastp, clone calling with MiXCR) and kept in-frame beta chains. CDR3 protein sequences are deduplicated, and each keeps its most common genes and DNA. The sample includes hundreds of thousands of distinct CDR3 sequences, with approximately 30% observed a single time. The ten largest account for approximately 15% of the sample. Material: blood. Receptor source: a woman aged 80 or over in good health.

In its sample, this clonotype was seen many times. The chain's CDR3 is CAISFPSTGGNYGYTF. In nucleotides, the CDR3 is TGTGCCATCAGTTTTCCTTCGACAGGGGGTAACTATGGCTACACCTTC. The genes are TRBV10-3 and TRBJ1-2; 9 positions match TRBD1. V lost 5 bases to trimming and J lost 1 base; unmatched junction nucleotides: 8. CDR3 length equals 16 residues. Germline V gene lookup returns CDR1 ENHRY and CDR2 SYGVKD.

This clonotype has at least ten counts. This sequence joins TRBV7-2 and TRBJ1-5, with D unclear. Germline-derived CDR1 and CDR2 are SGHTA and FQGNSA. V lost 1 base and J 5 bases, leaving 9 bases between the germline ends. This CDR3 has 14 amino acids. The DNA for the CDR3 is TGTGCCAGCAGCTTAGAGGGCTTGGATCAGCCCCAGCATTTT. Translating it yields CASSLEGLDQPQHF.

The CDR3 DNA sequence: TGTGCCAGCAGCTTAGCCATTAATAAGGGACCTAATGAAAAACTGTTTTTT. Residues: CASSLAINKGPNEKLFF. V gene TRBV7-2 combines with J gene TRBJ1-4; D possibly corresponds to TRBD1 (5 bases). V was cut by 0 bases and J by 3 bases, with 14 bases left in between. The CDR3 length is 17 residues. The germline CDR1 and CDR2 sequences are SGHTA and FQGNSA.

A few counts support this clonotype. J is TRBJ1-1 and V is TRBV25-1; 7 bases are shared with TRBD1. Germline loops: CDR1 MGHDK, CDR2 SYGVNS. This CDR3 comprises 14 residues. V lost 4 bases and J lost 10; bases outside the gene matches: 12. The CDR3 spells CASSAPTGESGAFF. The CDR3 DNA sequence: TGTGCCAGCAGTGCACCAACAGGGGAATCAGGAGCTTTCTTT.

This clonotype was detected many times. The chain carries TRBV20-1 and TRBJ2-1; tentative D call: TRBD2 (6 bases). V lost 0 bases and J 2 bases, leaving 14 bases between the germline ends. Germline CDR1 is DFQATT and CDR2 is SNEGSKA (reference sequence). This CDR3 has 16 amino acids. CDR3 loop: CSARDGGLNPYNEQFF. The CDR3 nucleotides are TGCAGTGCTAGAGATGGGGGGTTAAATCCCTACAATGAGCAGTTCTTC.

This clonotype has ten or more counts. The chain joins TRBV10-3 to TRBJ1-5; TRBD1 might be the D (5 bases). The CDR3 loop spans 13 amino acids. The V gene lost 5 bases and the J gene lost 3 bases, with 8 bases spanning the gap. Per the germline V gene, CDR1 is ENHRY and CDR2 is SYGVKD. CDR3 nucleotides: TGTGCCATCAGTCAGGGTATCAATCAGCCCCAGCATTTT. Protein product: CAISQGINQPQHF.

The chain carries TRBV20-1 and TRBJ2-2; a possible D gene is TRBD2 (7 bases). CDR1 is DFQATT, CDR2 SNEGSKA, per germline (reference sequence). CDR3 length equals 14 residues. The V end was cut by 6 bases, the J end by 6 bases, with 17 bases between. The CDR3 coding sequence is TGCAGTGCGCCACGGGCGGGGGCATCCGGGGAGCTGTTTTTT. Translated, it gives CSAPRAGASGELFF.

This sequence joins TRBV2 and TRBJ1-2; D gene ambiguous. The CDR3 is made up of 14 amino acids. Germline CDR1 SNHLY, CDR2 FYNNEI. V was cut by 4 bases and J by 2 bases, with 11 bases left in between. The CDR3 DNA reads as TGTGCCAGCAGTGTAGAACCGATGAACTATGGCTACACCTTC. As protein: CASSVEPMNYGYTF.

This clonotype has ten or more counts. The gene calls are TRBV6-5 and TRBJ2-7; 9 nucleotides line up with TRBD1. The germline V gene encodes CDR1 MNHEY and CDR2 SVGAGI. The V segment lost 0 bases and the J segment 3 bases; nucleotides outside the gene matches: 12. CDR3 size: 18 residues. CDR3 sequence (DNA): TGTGCCAGCAGTTACTCGGGACAGGGTATTTCGACAGTCTACGAGCAGTACTTC. Protein sequence: CASSYSGQGISTVYEQYF.

This chain uses TRBV6-2 or TRBV6-3 with TRBJ1-1; D gene ambiguous. V lost 3 bases to trimming and J lost 3 bases, with 8 bases between them. This CDR3 comprises 13 residues. Germline CDR1 reads MNHEY; CDR2 reads SVGEGT. The CDR3 loop reads CASSYGFHTEAFF. The CDR3 nucleotides read TGTGCCAGCAGTTATGGGTTCCACACTGAAGCTTTCTTT.

This clonotype was counted ten times or more. The chain combines TRBV15 with TRBJ1-2; D gene uncertain. The CDR3 runs to 15 residues. V lost 0 bases, J lost 5 bases, and 13 bases lay in between. In germline, CDR1 is LNHNV, CDR2 YYDKDF (reference sequence). CDR3 amino acids: CATSRDKHSQYGYTF. The CDR3 region has the DNA TGTGCCACCAGCAGAGATAAGCATAGCCAGTATGGCTACACCTTC.

Turning to this clonotype: This clone may be a read error of a much larger clone one base away. The rearrangement links TRBV6-1 to TRBJ2-3; tentative D call: TRBD2 (6 bases). Between the trimmed V and J ends, which lost 3 bases and 3 bases, there was a span of 16 bases. CDR1 is MNHNS and CDR2 is SASEGT in the germline V gene. The CDR3 runs 16 residues. CDR3 region: CASSDGRLGLTDTQYF. The DNA for the CDR3 is TGTGCCAGCAGTGACGGGAGACTAGGACTGACAGATACGCAGTATTTT.

This clonotype was seen ten or more times. The chain recombines TRBV6-1 with TRBJ1-2; D remains ambiguous. Germline V lookup: CDR1 MNHNS, CDR2 SASEGT. Trimming shortened V by 10 bases and J by 2 bases, and 23 bases separated the two germline ends. This CDR3 comprises 16 residues. The CDR3 DNA is TGTGCCACCAGAGTGGTACACCGGGCTGAGAACTATGGCTACACCTTC. This codes for CATRVVHRAENYGYTF.

The chain couples TRBV9 to TRBJ1-1; 7 nucleotides line up with TRBD1. Germline V gives CDR1 SGDLS, CDR2 YYNGEE. Trimming cost V 3 bases and J 0 bases; bases outside gene matches: 8. The length of the CDR3 is 16 residues. The CDR3 nucleotides read TGTGCCAGCAGCGGTGGGACAGAAGGTTTGAACACTGAAGCTTTCTTT. It encodes CASSGGTEGLNTEAFF.

The V and J genes are TRBV20-1 and TRBJ2-5; D tentatively fits TRBD1 or TRBD2 (6 bases each). Germline V lookup: CDR1 DFQATT, CDR2 SNEGSKA (reference sequence). The CDR3 is made up of 13 amino acids. Deletions cut 3 bases from V and 11 bases from J, with 19 bases between. The CDR3 reads CSARGGVNNEQYF. The CDR3 nucleotides are TGCAGTGCTAGGGGGGGCGTCAACAATGAGCAGTACTTC.